The T cell receptor beta chain under discussion was sequenced for a study of T cells in Graves' hyperthyroidism and ophthalmopathy. Amplification of TCR beta CDR3 regions used RNA as the template. The HTBI primer set served for first-round RT-PCR of the TCR CDR3. TCRdb independently ran MiXCR on the multiplex PCR reads; one entry per CDR3 protein. In the table there are 270,000 or so distinct CDR3 sequences, over 12% of which are singletons. This clonotype was seen ten or more times. Uncontrolled infections, other autoimmune diseases, pregnancy or lactation led to exclusion of patients. The receptor's source is a woman aged 50 to 65 with Graves' hyperthyroidism that later progressed to Graves' ophthalmopathy. The sample taken for sequencing was blood.

CDR3: CSARGLAGAVEQYF. Here the CDR3 DNA reads TGCAGTGCTAGAGGACTAGCGGGAGCGGTCGAGCAGTACTTC. The chain couples TRBV20-1 to TRBJ2-7; 12 positions match TRBD2. V lost 1 base and J lost 6; bases outside the gene matches: 4. The CDR3 sequence is 14 residues long. Germline values: CDR1 DFQATT, CDR2 SNEGSKA (reference sequence).